The TCR beta chain described here comes from a study of CD8+ T cells in alopecia areata. PBMCs yielded sorted CD4+ and CD8+ T cells. TCR sequencing used cDNA made by reverse transcription of extracted RNA. TCRdb's copy holds only in-frame clones and misses some; the assay was immunoSEQ multiplex PCR. The sample records about 150,000 clones, about three fifths being singletons. Details on this clone: Its antigen is unidentified.

Points from the study as a whole: An increase in clonality over normal scalp was evident in lesional scalp, especially alopecia totalis/universalis. Besides other cells, scalp samples also yield sequences of resident alphabeta T cells from normal skin.

The junction had 8 bases not matched to a gene; V was cut back by 1 base and J by 1 base. The length of the CDR3 is 18 residues. Per germline, CDR1 SGHRS and CDR2 YFSETQ. The TCR originated in a human donor in good health. Sample: CD8+ T cells sorted from blood. The V and J genes are TRBV5-1 and TRBJ2-1; the match to TRBD1 covers 10 bases. CDR3 in amino acids: CASSLWTGGGPSYNEQFF. The CDR3, as DNA: TGCGCCAGCAGCTTGTGGACAGGGGGAGGACCTTCCTACAATGAGCAGTTCTTC.